Presented here are 9 T cell receptor beta chains from one specimen sequenced in a study of T cell repertoires in cytomegalovirus infection. For these receptors, no antigen is known. TCRdb re-derived calls from the reads in MiXCR, one entry per CDR3 protein. This sample has over 250,000 distinct CDR3 sequences, with about 20% found just once. The sample in question was cultured PBMCs, obtained from culture after CMV antigen stimulation. These receptors all come from a human donor in good health (CMV status not recorded). Some clones in this sample may be carry-over from other donors' samples.

This clonotype has a handful of counts. The J gene is TRBJ2-7, the V gene TRBV11-2; no firm D call. The V end was cut by 3 bases, the J end by 6 bases, with 6 bases between. The CDR3 contains 11 residues. Germline CDR1 and CDR2: SGHAT and FQNNGV. The CDR3 sequence is CASSFSTEQYF. As DNA, the CDR3 is TGTGCCAGCAGCTTTAGCACCGAGCAGTACTTC.

The table lists this clonotype with many counts. The J gene is TRBJ2-4, the V gene TRBV7-2; D gene unclear. This CDR3 comprises 14 residues. V was clipped by 3 bases and J by 2 bases, with 8 bases between them. CDR1 is SGHTA and CDR2 is FQGNSA in the germline V gene. CDR3 sequence: CASSLVGTKNIQYF. DNA for the CDR3: TGTGCCAGCAGCTTGGTGGGGACCAAAAACATTCAGTACTTC.

The rearrangement uses TRBV5-4 and TRBJ2-1; TRBD2 aligns across 10 bases. CDR1 and CDR2 from the germline V gene are SGHNT and YYREEE (reference sequence). Trimming removed 4 bases from V and 6 bases from J; junction bases left unmatched: 10. This CDR3 has 16 residues. The CDR3 DNA is TGTGCCAGCAGCGAATCTAGCGGGGGCGCCCGCAATGAGCAGTTCTTC. Translating gives CASSESSGGARNEQFF.

There are a few counts of this clonotype. The genes are TRBV19 and TRBJ2-3; D could derive from TRBD1 or TRBD2 (6 bases each). CDR1 is LNHDA and CDR2 is SQIVND in the germline V gene (reference sequence). This CDR3 is built from 19 residues. Trimming removed 3 bases at V and 1 base at J, with 23 bases between. CDR3 residues: CASSISGQGRAGRTDTQYF. Here the CDR3 DNA reads TGTGCCAGTAGTATCAGCGGGCAGGGGCGCGCCGGCCGCACAGATACGCAGTATTTT. Filled out from reference TRBV19 and TRBJ2-3, the complete variable domain reads DGGITQSPKYLFRKEGQNVTLSCEQNLNHDAMYWYRQDPGQGLRLIYYSQIVNDFQKGDIAEGYSVSREKKESFPLTVTSAQKNPTAFYLCASSISGQGRAGRTDTQYFGPGTRLTVL.

The chain joins TRBV5-4 to TRBJ2-3; the match to TRBD2 covers 9 bases. Per the germline V gene, CDR1 is SGHNT and CDR2 is YYREEE (reference sequence). There are 16 residues in the CDR3. V lost 4 bases to trimming and J lost 3 bases; unmatched junction nucleotides: 9. The CDR3 coding sequence is TGTGCCAGCAGCGACCCGGGACTAGCCTATACAGATACGCAGTATTTT. This translates into CASSDPGLAYTDTQYF.

The rearrangement uses TRBV4-3 and TRBJ1-4; 7 bases match TRBD1. This CDR3 contains 16 residues. The germline V gene has CDR1 LGHNA and CDR2 YSLEER. The trim removed 1 base at V and 5 bases at J, leaving 7 bases unmatched. In DNA, the CDR3 is TGCGCCAGCAGCCAAGGTTTGACAGGGACGAATGAAAAACTGTTTTTT. It translates to CASSQGLTGTNEKLFF.

Regarding this clonotype: Without the conserved terminal phenylalanine or tryptophan, this CDR3 likely stems from a read error. This rearrangement joins TRBV6-5 to TRBJ1-4; no firm D call. Trimming pared 0 bases from V and 8 bases from J, leaving 13 bases between. Germline assignment: CDR1 MNHEY and CDR2 SVGAGI. CDR3 length: 15 amino acids. The DNA for the CDR3 is TGTGCCAGCAGTTACTCTGGGAGGGAAAGGGAAAAACTGTTTCTT. Its translation: CASSYSGREREKLFL.

The chain employs TRBV20-1 and TRBJ1-2; no firm D call. This CDR3 comprises 13 residues. The V end was cut by 6 bases, the J end by 8 bases, with 19 bases between. CDR1 is DFQATT and CDR2 is SNEGSKA in the germline V gene (reference sequence). The CDR3 DNA sequence: TGCAGTGCCCCCCTCCCCGGTACTGAGGGCTACACCTTC. As protein: CSAPLPGTEGYTF.

V usage is TRBV20-1 and J usage is TRBJ2-7; D unresolved. Germline CDR1 reads DFQATT; CDR2 reads SNEGSKA (reference sequence). Deletions cut 4 bases from V and 0 bases from J, with 10 bases between. The CDR3 is 13 amino acids. CDR3 residues: CSATRTHSYEQYV. The CDR3 DNA reads TGCAGTGCTACAAGGACCCACTCCTACGAGCAGTACGTC.